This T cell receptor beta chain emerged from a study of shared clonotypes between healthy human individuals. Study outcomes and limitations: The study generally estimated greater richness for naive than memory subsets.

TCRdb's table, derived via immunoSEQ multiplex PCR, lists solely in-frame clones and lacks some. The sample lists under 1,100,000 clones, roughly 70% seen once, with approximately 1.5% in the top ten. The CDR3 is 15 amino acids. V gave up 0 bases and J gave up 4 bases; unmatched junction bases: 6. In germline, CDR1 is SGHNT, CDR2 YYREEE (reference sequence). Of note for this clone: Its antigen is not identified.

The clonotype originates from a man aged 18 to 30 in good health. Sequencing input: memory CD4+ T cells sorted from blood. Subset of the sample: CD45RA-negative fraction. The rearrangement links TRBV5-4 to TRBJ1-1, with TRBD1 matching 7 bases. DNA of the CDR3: TGTGCCAGCAGCTTGGACAACAGGGGTTCCACTGAAGCTTTCTTT. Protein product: CASSLDNRGSTEAFF.